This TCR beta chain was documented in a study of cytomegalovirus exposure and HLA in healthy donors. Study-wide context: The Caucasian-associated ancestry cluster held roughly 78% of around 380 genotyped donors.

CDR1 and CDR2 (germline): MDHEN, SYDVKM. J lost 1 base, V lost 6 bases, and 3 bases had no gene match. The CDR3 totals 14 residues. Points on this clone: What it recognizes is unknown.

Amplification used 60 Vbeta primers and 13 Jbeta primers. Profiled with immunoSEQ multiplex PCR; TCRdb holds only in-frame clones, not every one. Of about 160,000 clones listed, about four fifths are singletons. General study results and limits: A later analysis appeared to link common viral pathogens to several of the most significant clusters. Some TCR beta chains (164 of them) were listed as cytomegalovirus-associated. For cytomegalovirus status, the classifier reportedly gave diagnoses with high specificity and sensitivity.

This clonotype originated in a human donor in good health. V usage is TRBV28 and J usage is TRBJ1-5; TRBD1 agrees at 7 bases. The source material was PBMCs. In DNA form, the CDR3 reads TGTGCCAGCAGCCCGGGACAGAGCAATCAGCCCCAGCATTTT. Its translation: CASSPGQSNQPQHF.